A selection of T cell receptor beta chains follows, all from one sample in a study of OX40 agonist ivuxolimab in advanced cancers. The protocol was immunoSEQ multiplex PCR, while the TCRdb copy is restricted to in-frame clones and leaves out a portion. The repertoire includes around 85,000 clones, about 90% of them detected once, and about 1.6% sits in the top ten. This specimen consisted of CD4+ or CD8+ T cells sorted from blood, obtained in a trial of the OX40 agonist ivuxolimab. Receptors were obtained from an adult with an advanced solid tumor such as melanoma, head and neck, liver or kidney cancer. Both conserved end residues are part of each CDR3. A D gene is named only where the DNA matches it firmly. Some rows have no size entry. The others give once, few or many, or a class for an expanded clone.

CDR3nt: TGTGCCAGCAGGGGTTTGTCCGATTACGAGCAGTACTTC
CDR3aa: CASRGLSDYEQYF
v_gene: TRBV7-8
d_gene: NA
len: 13
abundance: NA
j_gene: TRBJ2-7

CDR3nt: TGCGCCAGCAGCCATCGGACTAGCGGGAGCCCACTCCAAGAGACCCAGTACTTC
CDR3aa: CASSHRTSGSPLQETQYF
v_gene: TRBV5-1
d_gene: TRBD2
len: 18
abundance: NA
j_gene: TRBJ2-5

CDR3nt: TGTGCCAGTAGTATAAAGGGGAGCTCCTACGAGCAGTACTTC
CDR3aa: CASSIKGSSYEQYF
v_gene: TRBV19
d_gene: NA
len: 14
abundance: NA
j_gene: TRBJ2-7

CDR3nt: TGTGCCAGCAGCCGACCGTATTCGGATACGCAGTATTTT
CDR3aa: CASSRPYSDTQYF
v_gene: TRBV7-2
d_gene: NA
len: 13
abundance: NA
j_gene: TRBJ2-3

CDR3nt: TGTGCAAGTCGCCCGCCGGGAGGAAGGTGCACTGAAGCTTTCTTT
CDR3aa: CASRPPGGRCTEAFF
v_gene: TRBV12-2
d_gene: NA
len: 15
abundance: NA
j_gene: TRBJ1-1

CDR3nt: TGCGCCAGCAGCTGGACGGGGGGCTCGGGAGATACGCAGTATTTT
CDR3aa: CASSWTGGSGDTQYF
v_gene: TRBV5-1
d_gene: NA
len: 15
abundance: NA
j_gene: TRBJ2-3

CDR3nt: TGTGCCAGCGCGCATATAGCGGGAGTTGCCAATGAGCAGTTCTTC
CDR3aa: CASAHIAGVANEQFF
v_gene: TRBV13
d_gene: TRBD2
len: 15
abundance: NA
j_gene: TRBJ2-1

CDR3nt: TGTGCCAGTAGGGGCTCGCCCCTCTGGGCCAACGTCCTGACTTTC
CDR3aa: CASRGSPLWANVLTF
v_gene: TRBV19
d_gene: NA
len: 15
abundance: NA
j_gene: TRBJ2-6

CDR3nt: TGTGCCAGCAGCTTTAGCCTCCAGGACCCCACAGATACGCAGTATTTT
CDR3aa: CASSFSLQDPTDTQYF
v_gene: TRBV9
d_gene: NA
len: 16
abundance: NA
j_gene: TRBJ2-3

CDR3nt: TGTGCCAGCAGTTACTCTTTCAGCTCCAATGAGCAGTTCTTC
CDR3aa: CASSYSFSSNEQFF
v_gene: TRBV6-5
d_gene: NA
len: 14
abundance: NA
j_gene: TRBJ2-1

CDR3nt: TGTGCCAGCAGTTTTAGAGGACAGGGGAATGAAAAACTGTTTTTT
CDR3aa: CASSFRGQGNEKLFF
v_gene: TRBV28
d_gene: TRBD1
len: 15
abundance: NA
j_gene: TRBJ1-4

CDR3nt: TGTGCCAGCAGTGCCGGCGGCCCAAATCAGCCCCAGCATTTT
CDR3aa: CASSAGGPNQPQHF
v_gene: TRBV2
d_gene: NA
len: 14
abundance: NA
j_gene: TRBJ1-5

CDR3nt: TGCGCCAGCAGCTTGAATGTGGGAAGCTCCTACGAGCAGTACTTC
CDR3aa: CASSLNVGSSYEQYF
v_gene: TRBV5-1
d_gene: NA
len: 15
abundance: NA
j_gene: TRBJ2-7

CDR3nt: TGCGCCAGCAGCTTGGAGCTAGCGGGCAACTACGAGCAGTACTTC
CDR3aa: CASSLELAGNYEQYF
v_gene: TRBV5-1
d_gene: TRBD2
len: 15
abundance: NA
j_gene: TRBJ2-7

CDR3nt: TGTGCCAGCAGTGATGGGGTACAGAGCTCCTATAATTCACCCCTCCACTTT
CDR3aa: CASSDGVQSSYNSPLHF
v_gene: TRBV2
d_gene: NA
len: 17
abundance: NA
j_gene: TRBJ1-6

CDR3nt: TGTGCCAGCAAATTTTCAGGCACCGGGGAGCTGTTTTTT
CDR3aa: CASKFSGTGELFF
v_gene: TRBV28
d_gene: NA
len: 13
abundance: NA
j_gene: TRBJ2-2

CDR3nt: TGTGCCAGCACCCCAGGCGGCCAAGAGACCCAGTACTTC
CDR3aa: CASTPGGQETQYF
v_gene: TRBV7-2
d_gene: NA
len: 13
abundance: once
j_gene: TRBJ2-5

CDR3nt: TGTGCCAGCAGCTTAGTTGACCCAGCCTACGAGCAGTACTTC
CDR3aa: CASSLVDPAYEQYF
v_gene: TRBV7-2
d_gene: NA
len: 14
abundance: NA
j_gene: TRBJ2-7

CDR3nt: TGTGCCAGCAGTTACCTACAGGGAGGGGTTAACTATGGCTACACCTTC
CDR3aa: CASSYLQGGVNYGYTF
v_gene: TRBV28
d_gene: NA
len: 16
abundance: once
j_gene: TRBJ1-2

CDR3nt: TGTGCCAGCAGCCAGACAGGCACCGGGGAGCTGTTTTTT
CDR3aa: CASSQTGTGELFF
v_gene: TRBV9
d_gene: NA
len: 13
abundance: NA
j_gene: TRBJ2-2

CDR3nt: TGCGCCAGCAGCCCGGTTATCGGGGGCCACGAGCAGTACTTC
CDR3aa: CASSPVIGGHEQYF
v_gene: TRBV5-1
d_gene: NA
len: 14
abundance: NA
j_gene: TRBJ2-7

CDR3nt: TGTGCCAGCAGTTTATACCGGGACCGGCACACTGAAGCTTTCTTT
CDR3aa: CASSLYRDRHTEAFF
v_gene: TRBV27
d_gene: NA
len: 15
abundance: NA
j_gene: TRBJ1-1

CDR3nt: TGTGCCAGCAGCTTAGCGGGGCAGGGTGCAACTAATGAAAAACTGTTTTTT
CDR3aa: CASSLAGQGATNEKLFF
v_gene: TRBV7-9
d_gene: NA
len: 17
abundance: NA
j_gene: TRBJ1-4

CDR3nt: TGCACCAGCAGCCAAACTAGCGGGAGTTGGGCCGAGACCCAGTACTTC
CDR3aa: CTSSQTSGSWAETQYF
v_gene: TRBV1
d_gene: NA
len: 16
abundance: NA
j_gene: TRBJ2-5

CDR3nt: TGTGCCAGCAGCTCCCAATTAGATACGCAGTATTTT
CDR3aa: CASSSQLDTQYF
v_gene: TRBV7-2
d_gene: NA
len: 12
abundance: NA
j_gene: TRBJ2-3

CDR3nt: TGTGCCAGTAGTATAGCTGGGACGAGCAATCAGCCCCAGCATTTT
CDR3aa: CASSIAGTSNQPQHF
v_gene: TRBV19
d_gene: NA
len: 15
abundance: few
j_gene: TRBJ1-5

CDR3nt: TGCGCCAGCAGTCTCGGACTCAATAATGAGCAGTTCTTC
CDR3aa: CASSLGLNNEQFF
v_gene: TRBV5-1
d_gene: NA
len: 13
abundance: NA
j_gene: TRBJ2-1

CDR3nt: TGTGCCTGGAGTCCCGAGTCCTACGAGCAGTACTTC
CDR3aa: CAWSPESYEQYF
v_gene: TRBV30
d_gene: NA
len: 12
abundance: NA
j_gene: TRBJ2-7

CDR3nt: TGTGCCAGCTCACCACCGGAGGGGGGAAATCAGCCCCAGCATTTT
CDR3aa: CASSPPEGGNQPQHF
v_gene: TRBV18
d_gene: NA
len: 15
abundance: NA
j_gene: TRBJ1-5

CDR3nt: TGTGCCAGCAGTGAAAAAGGGGTCGCGAACACCGGGGAGCTGTTTTTT
CDR3aa: CASSEKGVANTGELFF
v_gene: TRBV6-1
d_gene: NA
len: 16
abundance: NA
j_gene: TRBJ2-2

CDR3nt: TGTGCCATCAGGGGTAGCGGGAGAAACAGTGAGCAGTTCTTC
CDR3aa: CAIRGSGRNSEQFF
v_gene: TRBV10-3
d_gene: TRBD2
len: 14
abundance: NA
j_gene: TRBJ2-1

CDR3nt: TGCAGCGGAACAGGACAGGGGGACACTGAAGCTTTCTTT
CDR3aa: CSGTGQGDTEAFF
v_gene: TRBV29-1
d_gene: TRBD1
len: 13
abundance: NA
j_gene: TRBJ1-1

CDR3nt: TGTGCCAGCAAGAGCGGGATAGACACCGGGGAGCTGTTTTTT
CDR3aa: CASKSGIDTGELFF
v_gene: TRBV6-5
d_gene: TRBD2
len: 14
abundance: NA
j_gene: TRBJ2-2

CDR3nt: TGCAGTGTCGGACAGCCCAACGAGCAGTACTTC
CDR3aa: CSVGQPNEQYF
v_gene: TRBV20-1
d_gene: NA
len: 11
abundance: NA
j_gene: TRBJ2-7

CDR3nt: TGTGCCAGCACCTACCGGGACAGGGGTTACTATGGCTACACCTTC
CDR3aa: CASTYRDRGYYGYTF
v_gene: TRBV6-1
d_gene: TRBD1
len: 15
abundance: NA
j_gene: TRBJ1-2

CDR3nt: TGTGCCAGCAGTTGGGGACGGGGCGAAAAACTGTTTTTT
CDR3aa: CASSWGRGEKLFF
v_gene: TRBV6-5
d_gene: NA
len: 13
abundance: NA
j_gene: TRBJ1-4

CDR3nt: TGTGCCAGCAGCACCGGGACAGGGAGAAACGAGCAGTACTTC
CDR3aa: CASSTGTGRNEQYF
v_gene: TRBV6-5
d_gene: TRBD1
len: 14
abundance: NA
j_gene: TRBJ2-7

CDR3nt: TGTGCCAGCAGTCCCTTTTCCGACCAGCCCCAGCATTTT
CDR3aa: CASSPFSDQPQHF
v_gene: TRBV6-5
d_gene: NA
len: 13
abundance: NA
j_gene: TRBJ1-5

CDR3nt: TGTGCCAGCAGCACGGACGGGGTCCCGGTGGAGACCCAGTACTTC
CDR3aa: CASSTDGVPVETQYF
v_gene: TRBV5-8
d_gene: NA
len: 15
abundance: NA
j_gene: TRBJ2-5